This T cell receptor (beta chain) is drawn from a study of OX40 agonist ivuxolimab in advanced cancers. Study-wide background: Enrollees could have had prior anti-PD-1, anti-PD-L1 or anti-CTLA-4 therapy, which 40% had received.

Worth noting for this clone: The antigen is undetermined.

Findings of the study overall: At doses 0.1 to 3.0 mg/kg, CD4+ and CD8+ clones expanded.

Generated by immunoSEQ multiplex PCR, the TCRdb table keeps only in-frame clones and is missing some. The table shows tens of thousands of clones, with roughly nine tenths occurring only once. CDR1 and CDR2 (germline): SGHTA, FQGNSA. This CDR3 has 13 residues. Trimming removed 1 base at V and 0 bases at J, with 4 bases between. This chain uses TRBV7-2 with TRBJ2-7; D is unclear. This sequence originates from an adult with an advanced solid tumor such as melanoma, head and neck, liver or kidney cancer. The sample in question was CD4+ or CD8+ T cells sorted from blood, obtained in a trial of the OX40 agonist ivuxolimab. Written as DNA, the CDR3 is TGTGCCAGCAGCTTAGGCGTCTCCTACGAGCAGTACTTC. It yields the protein CASSLGVSYEQYF.